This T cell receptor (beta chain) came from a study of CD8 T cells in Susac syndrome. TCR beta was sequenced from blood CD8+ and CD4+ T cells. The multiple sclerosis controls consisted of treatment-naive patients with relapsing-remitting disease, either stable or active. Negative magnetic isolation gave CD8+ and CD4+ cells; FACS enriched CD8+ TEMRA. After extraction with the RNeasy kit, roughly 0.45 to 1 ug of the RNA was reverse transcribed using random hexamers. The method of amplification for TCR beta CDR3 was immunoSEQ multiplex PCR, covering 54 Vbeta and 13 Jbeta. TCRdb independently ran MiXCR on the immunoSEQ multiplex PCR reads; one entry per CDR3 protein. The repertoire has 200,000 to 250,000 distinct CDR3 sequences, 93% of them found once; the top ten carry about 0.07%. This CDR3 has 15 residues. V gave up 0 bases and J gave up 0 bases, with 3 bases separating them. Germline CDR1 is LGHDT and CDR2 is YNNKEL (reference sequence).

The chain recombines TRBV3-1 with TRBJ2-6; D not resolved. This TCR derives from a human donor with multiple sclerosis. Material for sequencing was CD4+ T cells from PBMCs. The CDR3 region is CASSQDISGANVLTF. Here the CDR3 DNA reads TGTGCCAGCAGCCAAGACATCTCTGGGGCCAACGTCCTGACTTTC.